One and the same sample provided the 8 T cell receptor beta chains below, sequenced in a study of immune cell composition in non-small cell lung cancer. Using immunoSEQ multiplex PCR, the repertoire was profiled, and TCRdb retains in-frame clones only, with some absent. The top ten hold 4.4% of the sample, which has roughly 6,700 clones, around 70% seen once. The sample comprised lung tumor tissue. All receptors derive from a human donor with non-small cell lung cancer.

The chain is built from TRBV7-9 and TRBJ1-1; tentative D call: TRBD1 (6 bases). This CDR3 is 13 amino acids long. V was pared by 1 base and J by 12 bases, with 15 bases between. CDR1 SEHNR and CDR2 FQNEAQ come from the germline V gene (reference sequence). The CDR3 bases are TGTGCCAGCAGCTTAGAGGAGAACAGGGAACCTTTCTTT. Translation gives CASSLEENREPFF.

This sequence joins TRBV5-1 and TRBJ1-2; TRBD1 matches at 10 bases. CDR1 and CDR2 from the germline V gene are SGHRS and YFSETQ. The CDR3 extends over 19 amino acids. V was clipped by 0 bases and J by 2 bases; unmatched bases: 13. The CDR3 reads CASSLESGPGTGVNYGYTF. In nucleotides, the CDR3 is TGCGCCAGCAGCTTGGAGTCGGGACCCGGGACAGGGGTAAACTATGGCTACACCTTC.

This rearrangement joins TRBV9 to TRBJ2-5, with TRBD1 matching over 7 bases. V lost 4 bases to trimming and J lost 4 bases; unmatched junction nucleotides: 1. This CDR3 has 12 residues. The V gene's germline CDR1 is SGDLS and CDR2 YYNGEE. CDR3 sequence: CASSSGGETQYF. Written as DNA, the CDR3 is TGTGCCAGCAGCTCAGGGGGAGAGACCCAGTACTTC.

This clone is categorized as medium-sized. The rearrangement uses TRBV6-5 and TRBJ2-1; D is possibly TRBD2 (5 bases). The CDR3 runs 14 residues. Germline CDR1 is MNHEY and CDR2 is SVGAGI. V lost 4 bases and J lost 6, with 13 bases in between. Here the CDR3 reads CASSWASFGNEQFF. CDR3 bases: TGTGCCAGCAGTTGGGCTAGCTTTGGCAATGAGCAGTTCTTC.

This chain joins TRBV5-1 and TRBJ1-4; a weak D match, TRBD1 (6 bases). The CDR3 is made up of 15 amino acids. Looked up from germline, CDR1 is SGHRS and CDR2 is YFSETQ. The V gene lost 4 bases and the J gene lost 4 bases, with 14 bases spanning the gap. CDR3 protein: CASSLPTQGNEKLFF. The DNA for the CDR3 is TGCGCCAGCAGCCTACCCACACAGGGTAATGAAAAACTGTTTTTT.

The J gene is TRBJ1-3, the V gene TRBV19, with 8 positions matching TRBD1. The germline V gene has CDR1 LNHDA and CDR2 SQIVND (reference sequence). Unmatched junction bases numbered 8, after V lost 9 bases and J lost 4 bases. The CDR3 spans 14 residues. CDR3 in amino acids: CASHRTGRGNTIYF. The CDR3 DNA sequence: TGTGCCAGCCACCGGACAGGGAGGGGAAACACCATATATTTT.

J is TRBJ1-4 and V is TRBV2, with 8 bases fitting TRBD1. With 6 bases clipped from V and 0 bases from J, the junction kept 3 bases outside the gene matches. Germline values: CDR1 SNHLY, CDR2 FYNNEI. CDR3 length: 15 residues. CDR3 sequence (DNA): TGTGCCAGCAGCAGGGACAGGTCAACTAATGAAAAACTGTTTTTT. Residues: CASSRDRSTNEKLFF. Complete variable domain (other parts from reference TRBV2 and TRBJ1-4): EPEVTQTPSHQVTQMGQEVILRCVPISNHLYFYWYRQILGQKVEFLVSFYNNEISEKSEIFDDQFSVERPDGSNFTLKIRSTKLEDSAMYFCASSRDRSTNEKLFFGSGTQLSVL.

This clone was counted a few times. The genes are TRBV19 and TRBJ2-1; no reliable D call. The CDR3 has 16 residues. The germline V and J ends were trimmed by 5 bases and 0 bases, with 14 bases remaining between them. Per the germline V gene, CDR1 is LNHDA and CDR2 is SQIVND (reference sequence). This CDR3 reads CASSRYPPSSYNEQFF. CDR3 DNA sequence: TGTGCCAGTAGTCGCTACCCACCGAGCTCCTACAATGAGCAGTTCTTC.